The clone carrying this T cell receptor (beta chain) was recorded a few times. Its antigen remains unknown. The sample comes from a study of beta chain features in type 1 diabetes. Study-wide findings and caveats: Among patients, naive, central memory and Treg TCRB repertoires appeared more similar than among healthy donors. Insertions at VDJ junctions were less frequent in type 1 diabetes patients. These patients also deleted more nucleotides at the same junctions.

The CDR3 extends over 12 amino acids. Reverse transcription of all isolated RNA meant that expressed TCRB transcripts were sequenced. Method: immunoSEQ multiplex PCR; TCRdb's copy keeps in-frame clones and lacks some. The table lists 400,000 to 550,000 clones, over 10% of them singletons. The V and J genes are TRBV21-1 and TRBJ2-3. TRBV21-1 is a pseudogene. The TCR sequence derives from a woman under 30 in good health. Material: naive CD4+ T cells from blood. In nucleotides, the CDR3 is TGTGCCAGCAGCAAATTTCCAGATACGCAGTATTTT. This translates into CASSKFPDTQYF.